These T cell receptor beta chains were read from a single sample in a study of cytomegalovirus exposure and HLA in healthy donors. Some clones are missing from TCRdb's copy, which holds only in-frame ones; the method was immunoSEQ multiplex PCR. The sample shows under 200,000 clones, roughly 80% of them seen only once. Sequenced input: PBMCs. The origin of the receptors is a female donor in good health and CMV-seronegative. Both conserved end residues are part of each CDR3. D genes are given only for firm matches. Not all rows give a size; the values are once, few, many and, for expanded clones, a class.

clone_size | d_call | j_call | v_call | cdr3_nt | cdr3_aa
. | . | TRBJ1-1 | TRBV19 | TGTGCCAGTAGTATAACAGGGACGGACACTGAAGCTTTCTTT | CASSITGTDTEAFF
. | . | TRBJ1-1 | TRBV11-3 | TGTGCCAGCAGCTTAGATCAGGGTACTGAAGCTTTCTTT | CASSLDQGTEAFF
. | . | TRBJ1-2 | TRBV7-3 | TGTGCCAGCAGCTTAGGTCCCACCCAGGCTAACTATGGCTACACCTTC | CASSLGPTQANYGYTF
. | . | TRBJ2-5 | TRBV7-3 | TGTGCCAGCAGCCTTCAGGGGGGCCCGGGAGAGACCCAGTACTTC | CASSLQGGPGETQYF
. | TRBD2 | TRBJ2-3 | TRBV7-3 | TGTGCCAGCAGCTTAACTAGCGGGGGGCCCTATACGCAGTATTTT | CASSLTSGGPYTQYF
. | TRBD1 | TRBJ2-3 | TRBV9 | TGTGCCAGCAGCGGACACAGGGGGCTGTCCGAAGGAAAGAGCACAGATACGCAGTATTTT | CASSGHRGLSEGKSTDTQYF
. | TRBD1 | TRBJ2-3 | TRBV6-1 | TGTGCCAGCAGTGAACGGACAGGGGGCCCAGATACGCAGTATTTT | CASSERTGGPDTQYF
. | . | TRBJ2-1 | TRBV28 | TGTGCCAGCAGTAGAAGGAGTGGGAGGAGCTCCTACAATGAGCAGTTCTTC | CASSRRSGRSSYNEQFF
. | TRBD1 | TRBJ2-7 | TRBV6-6 | TGTGCCAGCAGTTACCTCCGGGACAGGGGTAACGAGCAGTACTTC | CASSYLRDRGNEQYF
once | . | TRBJ2-3 | TRBV18 | TGTGCCAGCTCACCGGGAGTCGGAGATACGCAGTATTTT | CASSPGVGDTQYF
. | TRBD2 | TRBJ2-7 | TRBV5-1 | TGCGCCAGCAGCTCCGCAACTAGCGAGTACGAGCAGTACTTC | CASSSATSEYEQYF
. | . | TRBJ2-3 | TRBV7-2 | TGTGCCAGCAGCTTAGTAGGGGGCACAGATACGCAGTATTTT | CASSLVGGTDTQYF
. | . | TRBJ1-2 | TRBV4-1 | TGCGCCAGCAGCCAAGTACAGGGTGACTATGGCTACACCTTC | CASSQVQGDYGYTF
. | . | TRBJ2-1 | TRBV6-5 | TGTGCCACCGGGGGGCAGTTCAATGAGCAGTTCTTC | CATGGQFNEQFF
. | TRBD2 | TRBJ2-1 | TRBV27 | TGTGCCAGCAGTCCGAAGACTAGCGGGACGAGTGAGCAGTTCTTC | CASSPKTSGTSEQFF
. | . | TRBJ1-2 | TRBV5-1 | TGCGCCACCACGGATCCGACAGCCTATGGCTACACCTTC | CATTDPTAYGYTF
once | . | TRBJ2-7 | TRBV19 | TGTGCCAGTAGCACCAACACCTACGAGCAGTACTTC | CASSTNTYEQYF
. | TRBD1 | TRBJ1-1 | TRBV19 | TGTGCCAGTAGTTTGGACAGGGGCGCTGAAGCTTTCTTT | CASSLDRGAEAFF
few | . | TRBJ1-1 | TRBV28 | TGTGCCAGCAGTTCCGGGGGGCTCACCCCGGGCACTGAAGCTTTCTTT | CASSSGGLTPGTEAFF
. | TRBD2 | TRBJ2-3 | TRBV9 | TGTGCCAGCAGCGAGGGACTAGCGGGAGAAAGAGATACGCAGTATTTT | CASSEGLAGERDTQYF
. | . | TRBJ1-2 | TRBV6-5 | TGTGCCAGCAGTTACTCCATACTGACAGGAAACTATGGCTACACCTTC | CASSYSILTGNYGYTF
. | TRBD1 | TRBJ1-4 | TRBV2 | TGTGCCAGCAGTGAATGGGGACAGGTTAATGAAAAACTGTTTTTT | CASSEWGQVNEKLFF
. | . | TRBJ1-1 | TRBV9 | TGTGCCAGCAGCGTAGCTCCACAGGGGAACACTGAAGCTTTCTTT | CASSVAPQGNTEAFF
. | TRBD1 | TRBJ2-7 | TRBV9 | TGTGCCAGCAGCGTAGGGGGACAGGGGACCTACGAGCAGTACTTC | CASSVGGQGTYEQYF
. | . | TRBJ1-5 | TRBV18 | TGTGCCAGCTCACCACGTCAACAGGTTAATCAGCCCCAGCATTTT | CASSPRQQVNQPQHF
. | TRBD1 | TRBJ2-7 | TRBV29-1 | TGCAGCGTTGAATTCAGGGGGAACTCCTACGAGCAGTACTTC | CSVEFRGNSYEQYF
. | . | TRBJ1-3 | TRBV6-1 | TGTGCCACCAGACCCGAAAGACTATCCGGAAACACCATATATTTT | CATRPERLSGNTIYF
few | . | TRBJ2-7 | TRBV23-1 | TGCGCCAGCAGTTTTCGGGGAACCCCCTACGAGCAGTACTTC | CASSFRGTPYEQYF
. | . | TRBJ2-1 | TRBV5-5 | TGTGCCAGCAGCTTTCGAGGCCAGGGGAACAATGAGCAGTTCTTC | CASSFRGQGNNEQFF